One and the same sample provided the 10 T cell receptor beta chains below, sequenced in a study of T-cell reconstitution after alpha-beta-depleted transplantation in children (dated by TCRdb to about 2016). Preparation of the library involved PCR. Instrument used: Illumina HiSeq 2500. TCR library preparation used molecular barcoding, with unique molecular identifiers applied to normalize quantification of the TCRbeta repertoire. TCRdb trimmed the raw reads at Q25, called clones with MiXCR and kept productive beta chains. CDR3 protein duplicates are merged, each entry listing the most common genes and DNA. The table for this sample lists over 550,000 distinct CDR3 sequences; about 10% of them were counted only once. Less than 5% of the sample belongs to the ten largest clones. Material: PBMCs from the stem cell graft donor, obtained from the stem cell graft. These receptors originate from a human donor who donated a stem cell graft to a child with acute myeloid leukemia.

In its sample, this clonotype was seen many times. The chain couples TRBV5-1 to TRBJ2-1; 9 bases match TRBD1. Germline V gives CDR1 SGHRS, CDR2 YFSETQ. The V and J ends lost 4 bases and 3 bases, in that order; junction bases with no gene match: 8. CDR3 size: 16 residues. CDR3 sequence reads: CASSPTGQGFYNEQFF. CDR3 DNA: TGCGCCAGCAGCCCCACGGGACAGGGATTCTACAATGAGCAGTTCTTC.

The gene calls are TRBV12-3 or TRBV12-4 and TRBJ2-2; D is possibly TRBD1 (6 bases). V lost 8 bases and J 6 bases, leaving 10 bases between the germline ends. The CDR3 is 12 residues long. The CDR3 DNA sequence: TGTGCCAGCGGCAGGGGCTCCGGGGAGCTGTTTTTT. Its translation is CASGRGSGELFF.

This clonotype was seen repeatedly, ten times or more. The chain uses TRBV6-5 and TRBJ2-2, with 8 bases aligning to TRBD1. Unmatched junction bases numbered 6, after V lost 4 bases and J lost 5 bases. CDR1 and CDR2 from the germline V gene are MNHEY and SVGAGI. This CDR3 is 15 amino acids long. CDR3 bases: TGTGCCAGCAGTTCGCCGGGACAGGATACCGGGGAGCTGTTTTTT. It encodes CASSSPGQDTGELFF.

Ten or more counts support this clonotype. The chain carries TRBV29-1 and TRBJ2-1; TRBD2 matches 14 bases. Germline assignment: CDR1 SQVTM and CDR2 ANQGSEA. Unmatched junction bases numbered 5, after V lost 4 bases and J lost 0 bases. The CDR3 has 17 residues. CDR3 region: CSVVGLAGESSYNEQFF. The CDR3 coding sequence is TGCAGCGTTGTGGGACTAGCGGGAGAGAGCTCCTACAATGAGCAGTTCTTC.

In this sample, this clonotype turned up many times. The chain employs TRBV5-1 and TRBJ2-3; D may be TRBD1 (5 bases). V dropped 2 bases and J dropped 2 bases, with 9 bases sitting between them. The CDR3 sequence is 14 residues long. CDR1 and CDR2 (germline): SGHRS, YFSETQ. CDR3 bases: TGCGCCAGCAGCTTCAGGGTCGCCACAGATACGCAGTATTTT. It is translated as CASSFRVATDTQYF.

The rearrangement links TRBV20-1 to TRBJ2-7; 9 positions match TRBD2. CDR3 size: 13 residues. Germline CDR1 DFQATT, CDR2 SNEGSKA (reference sequence). V lost 7 bases, J lost 1 base, and 5 bases stayed unmatched. The CDR3 DNA follows: TGCAGTGTTCGACTAGCGGCTTCCTACGAGCAGTACTTC. Translation gives CSVRLAASYEQYF.

This chain uses TRBV4-3 with TRBJ2-4; 8 nucleotides align to TRBD1. Germline CDR1 reads LGHNA; CDR2 reads YSLEER. With 2 bases clipped from V and 2 bases from J, the junction kept 11 bases outside the gene matches. The CDR3 runs 18 residues. The CDR3 loop reads CASSQTTDRVGPKNIQYF. In nucleotides, the CDR3 is TGCGCCAGCAGCCAAACAACGGACAGGGTGGGCCCCAAAAACATTCAGTACTTC.

This clonotype has a handful of counts. The chain recombines TRBV4-2 with TRBJ2-1; tentative D call: TRBD1 (6 bases). The CDR3 has 17 residues. From germline, CDR1 is LGHNA and CDR2 YNFKEQ. With 1 base removed from V and 4 bases from J, the gap between germline ends came to 17 bases. This CDR3 is CASSQARQVSTYNEQFF. CDR3 sequence (DNA): TGTGCCAGCAGCCAAGCCAGACAGGTTAGCACGTACAATGAGCAGTTCTTC.

This clonotype was counted only a few times. V usage is TRBV20-1 and J usage is TRBJ2-3; D call uncertain. Germline CDR1 is DFQATT and CDR2 is SNEGSKA (reference sequence). This CDR3 spans 14 amino acids. The V end lost 1 base, the J end lost 0 bases, and 8 bases lay between the germline ends. CDR3 amino acids: CSARAPGSTDTQYF. In DNA, the CDR3 is TGCAGTGCTAGAGCCCCCGGGAGCACAGATACGCAGTATTTT.

This clonotype turned up a few times. The rearrangement uses TRBV29-1 and TRBJ2-7, with a possible D match to TRBD1 (6 bases). This CDR3 comprises 15 residues. The ends were cut back, 1 base at V and 9 bases at J, with 22 bases in the middle. The germline V gene encodes CDR1 SQVTM and CDR2 ANQGSEA. CDR3 DNA: TGCAGCGTTGAAGTCCCCGGGACAAGTTTCTTGGGGCAGTACTTC. Amino acids: CSVEVPGTSFLGQYF.